This entry describes one T cell receptor (beta chain). Its matching antigen is unknown. The sample is drawn from a study of T cells in localized non-small cell lung cancer. General observations from the study: Blood T cell density predicted longer survival; adjacent-lung clonality, shorter. In uninvolved adjacent lung, T cell clonality reached its highest value, exceeding tumor.

Germline CDR1 and CDR2: SGHAT and FQNNGV. The CDR3 loop spans 13 amino acids. V shed 5 bases and J shed 4 bases, with 9 bases lying between them. Sequenced by immunoSEQ multiplex PCR; TCRdb stores in-frame clones only, minus some. Among around 41,000 clones listed, 90% to 95% were seen once. The rearrangement joins TRBV11-2 to TRBJ1-3; maybe TRBD1 (5 bases). Sequenced here: PBMCs, sampled before any cancer treatment. The receptor was isolated from a woman aged 40-69 years with stage II lung adenocarcinoma. As DNA, the CDR3 is TGTGCCAGCAGCCCCTCAGGGGGAAACACCATATATTTT. Protein product: CASSPSGGNTIYF.